A single sample gave rise to the 13 T cell receptor beta chains below, sequenced in a study of control samples from healthy donors and cancer patients. Repertoires were generated with immunoSEQ multiplex PCR, while TCRdb's copy carries only in-frame clones and drops some. This sample has 70,000 to 95,000 clones, with approximately 94% found just once. Sequences were obtained from PBMCs. These receptors all come from a woman between 35 and 50 years old with lung cancer.

This chain uses TRBV9 with TRBJ2-3; no definite D call. There are 14 residues in the CDR3. The V gene's germline CDR1 is SGDLS and CDR2 YYNGEE. V was pared by 0 bases and J by 0 bases, with 5 bases between. CDR3 loop: CASSVASSTDTQYF. The CDR3 DNA is TGTGCCAGCAGCGTAGCGTCTAGCACAGATACGCAGTATTTT.

The chain joins TRBV3-1 (or the pseudogene TRBV3-2) to TRBJ1-4; no clear D. Looked up from germline, CDR1 is LGHDT and CDR2 is YNNKEL (reference sequence). Trimming cost V 2 bases and J 0 bases, with 7 bases left between them. The CDR3 length is 15 residues. The CDR3 protein is CASSQWYATNEKLFF. The CDR3 DNA reads as TGTGCCAGCAGCCAATGGTATGCAACTAATGAAAAACTGTTTTTT.

Worth noting for this clone: In the same sample, other DNA sequences code for this CDR3. J is TRBJ1-6 and V is TRBV5-1; D remains ambiguous. This CDR3 region has 17 residues. In germline, CDR1 is SGHRS, CDR2 YFSETQ. Trimming took 0 bases from V and 7 from J, leaving 17 bases between them. CDR3 region: CASSLAEGSVGNSPLHF. CDR3 nucleotide sequence: TGCGCCAGCAGCTTGGCCGAAGGTAGCGTCGGCAATTCACCCCTCCACTTT.

The chain links TRBV4-1 to TRBJ1-2; the D is unclear. The V and J ends lost 2 bases and 8 bases respectively, with 12 bases between them. Per the germline V gene, CDR1 is MGHRA and CDR2 is YSYEKL. The CDR3 has 13 amino acids. The CDR3 loop reads CASSQLTMGGYTF. The CDR3 coding sequence is TGCGCCAGCAGCCAACTAACCATGGGGGGCTACACCTTC.

The V and J genes are TRBV4-2 and TRBJ1-5; D not resolved. V was clipped by 8 bases and J by 5 bases, with 16 bases between them. The germline V gene encodes CDR1 LGHNA and CDR2 YNFKEQ. The CDR3 covers 14 residues. The CDR3 region is CASRMVGLDQPQHF. The CDR3 DNA is TGTGCCAGCCGCATGGTGGGGTTAGATCAGCCCCAGCATTTT.

The chain combines TRBV6-1 with TRBJ1-4; 8 bases match TRBD1. There are 17 residues in the CDR3. Germline CDR1 reads MNHNS; CDR2 reads SASEGT. Losses at the gene ends were 4 bases for V and 3 bases for J; bases not matched to a gene: 10. The CDR3 nucleotides are TGTGCCAGCAGTGTACCGGGACAGGAAGGATCTAATGAAAAACTGTTTTTT. It is translated as CASSVPGQEGSNEKLFF.

The chain couples TRBV7-9 to TRBJ2-2; D unresolved. The V gene lost 5 bases and the J gene lost 5 bases, with 3 bases spanning the gap. The CDR3 is made up of 11 amino acids. Germline CDR1 and CDR2: SEHNR and FQNEAQ (reference sequence). The CDR3 protein is CASSLTGELFF. The CDR3 nucleotides read TGTGCCAGCAGCCTAACCGGGGAGCTGTTTTTT.

V gene TRBV4-2 combines with J gene TRBJ1-5; D gene uncertain. CDR1 is LGHNA, CDR2 YNFKEQ, per germline. This CDR3 has 14 amino acids. The V end lost 0 bases, the J end lost 8 bases, and 11 bases lay between the germline ends. In DNA form, the CDR3 reads TGTGCCAGCAGCCAAGATCGTCGGCGGGAGCCCCAGCATTTT. Translation: CASSQDRRREPQHF.

This chain joins TRBV19 and TRBJ1-5; 8 nucleotides agree with TRBD1. Losses at the gene ends were 4 bases for V and 7 bases for J; bases not matched to a gene: 6. Per the germline V gene, CDR1 is LNHDA and CDR2 is SQIVND (reference sequence). CDR3 length: 14 residues. The CDR3 region is CASSTTGGGQPQHF. In DNA form, the CDR3 reads TGTGCCAGTAGTACAACAGGGGGAGGCCAGCCCCAGCATTTT.

The chain employs TRBV19 and TRBJ1-1, with D possibly being TRBD1 (6 bases). This CDR3 spans 15 amino acids. From germline, CDR1 is LNHDA and CDR2 SQIVND (reference sequence). V lost 3 bases to trimming and J lost 4 bases, with 15 bases between them. Here the CDR3 reads CASSMGQGSATEAFF. The DNA for the CDR3 is TGTGCCAGTAGTATGGGTCAGGGGTCGGCCACTGAAGCTTTCTTT.

The DNA for the CDR3 is TGTGCCAGTCAGACCTCGACCAATTCACCCCTCCACTTT. This translates into CASQTSTNSPLHF. The rearrangement uses TRBV2 and TRBJ1-6, with D unclear. V was shortened by 9 bases and J by 7 bases, with 13 bases between the two germline ends. This CDR3 comprises 13 residues. Per the germline V gene, CDR1 is SNHLY and CDR2 is FYNNEI.

This sequence joins TRBV14 and TRBJ1-5; D is perhaps TRBD1 (5 bases). In germline, CDR1 is SGHDN, CDR2 FVKESK. V was cut by 3 bases and J by 1 base, with 16 bases left in between. This CDR3 spans 17 amino acids. The CDR3 DNA reads as TGTGCCAGCAGCCAGGGGGGTCCACTCGGGAGCAATCAGCCCCAGCATTTT. Translated: CASSQGGPLGSNQPQHF.

This clone was observed once. The CDR3 DNA sequence: TGTGCCAGCAGCTCCCGGGAGGGATCATACGAGCAGTACTTC. Translating it yields CASSSREGSYEQYF. The chain is built from TRBV7-9 and TRBJ2-7, with 8 bases lining up with TRBD2. Germline V CDR1 and CDR2: SEHNR, FQNEAQ (reference sequence). Unmatched junction bases numbered 6, after V lost 4 bases and J lost 4 bases. This CDR3 has 14 residues.